These 18 T cell receptor beta chains share one sample of origin, sequenced in a study of CD8+CD57+ T cells in acquired aplastic anemia (dated by TCRdb to 2016 to 2019). Sequencer: Illumina HiSeq 2000. TCR beta VDJ combination and CDR3 sequence profiling used genomic DNA as the template. The public reads were reanalyzed by TCRdb: fastp trimming at Q25, MiXCR alignment, in-frame beta chains only. CDR3 protein sequences are deduplicated, and each keeps its most common genes and DNA. The sample data list around 64,000 distinct CDR3 sequences, and roughly 54% of these were observed just once. Clones ranked in the top ten supply about 2.5% of the sample. The sequenced sample consisted of sorted CD4+, CD8+, or CD8+CD57+ T cells (not recorded which) from PBMCs. All receptors derive from a human donor in good health, serving as a control.

In its sample, this clonotype was seen many times. This rearrangement joins TRBV28 to TRBJ1-5, with 9 bases identical to TRBD1. The CDR3 has 16 amino acids. Germline loops: CDR1 MDHEN, CDR2 SYDVKM. V was clipped by 5 bases and J by 2 bases; unmatched bases: 7. CDR3: CASSVRQGVGNQPQHF. CDR3 DNA: TGTGCCAGCAGTGTCCGACAGGGGGTCGGCAATCAGCCCCAGCATTTT. Drawing the rest from reference TRBV28 and TRBJ1-5, the complete variable domain is DVKVTQSSRYLVKRTGEKVFLECVQDMDHENMFWYRQDPGLGLRLIYFSYDVKMKEKGDIPEGYSVSREKKERFSLILESASTNQTSMYLCASSVRQGVGNQPQHFGDGTRLSIL.

Many counts were recorded for this clonotype. The chain's CDR3 is CASSQVGDEQYF. The CDR3 DNA is TGTGCCAGCAGCCAGGTCGGCGACGAGCAGTACTTC. The chain uses TRBV3-1 and TRBJ2-7, with D uncertain. This CDR3 is built from 12 residues. V was trimmed by 3 bases and J by 5 bases, leaving 8 bases between them. Germline assignment: CDR1 LGHDT and CDR2 YNNKEL (reference sequence).

V usage is TRBV20-1 and J usage is TRBJ2-7, with 9 bases that match TRBD1. Per germline, CDR1 DFQATT and CDR2 SNEGSKA (reference sequence). There are 15 residues in the CDR3. V was pared by 6 bases and J by 5 bases, with 14 bases of the junction left unmatched. The CDR3 bases are TGCAGTGCCCCCACTTGGAAGGGACAGGGTCACGAGCAGTACTTC. This sequence encodes CSAPTWKGQGHEQYF.

This clonotype has ten or more counts. V and J are TRBV20-1 and TRBJ1-6, with D perhaps TRBD1 (5 bases). V lost 6 bases to trimming and J lost 1 base, with 13 bases between them. The CDR3 spans 15 residues. Germline CDR1 reads DFQATT; CDR2 reads SNEGSKA (reference sequence). The CDR3 DNA follows: TGCAGTGCGCCCCTGAGGGGTTCCTATAATTCACCCCTCCACTTT. Encoded protein: CSAPLRGSYNSPLHF.

The chain links TRBV2 to TRBJ1-5; D unresolved. Looked up from germline, CDR1 is SNHLY and CDR2 is FYNNEI. The V end lost 7 bases, the J end lost 1 base, and 14 bases lay between the germline ends. The CDR3 consists of 15 residues. Written as DNA, the CDR3 is TGTGCCAGCACCCTTGACCGGGGAAGCAATCAGCCCCAGCATTTT. Amino acid sequence: CASTLDRGSNQPQHF.

The V gene is TRBV19, the J gene TRBJ2-5; D is unclear. This CDR3 spans 13 amino acids. Trimming shortened V by 8 bases and J by 5 bases, and 15 bases separated the two germline ends. Germline V lookup: CDR1 LNHDA, CDR2 SQIVND (reference sequence). CDR3 DNA sequence: TGTGCCAGTTCAGGAAGCTTGGCGGAGACCCAGTACTTC. This translates into CASSGSLAETQYF.

The chain has TRBV29-1 and TRBJ1-1; maybe TRBD1 (5 bases). V lost 7 bases, J lost 5 bases, and 11 bases lay in between. The CDR3 consists of 11 residues. Germline lookup yields CDR1 SQVTM and CDR2 ANQGSEA. This CDR3 reads CSAYQGTEAFF. CDR3 sequence (DNA): TGCAGCGCGTATCAGGGAACTGAAGCTTTCTTT.

CDR3: CASSPGTPRDGYTF. Here the CDR3 DNA reads TGTGCCAGCAGCCCAGGGACACCCCGGGATGGCTACACCTTC. The chain has TRBV10-3 and TRBJ1-2; D perhaps matches TRBD1 (6 bases). The CDR3 totals 14 residues. From germline, CDR1 is ENHRY and CDR2 SYGVKD. Trimming shortened V by 10 bases and J by 6 bases, and 21 bases separated the two germline ends.

This clonotype was seen repeatedly, ten times or more. The chain carries TRBV6-5 and TRBJ1-5; the D is unclear. The CDR3 spans 14 residues. Germline CDR1 MNHEY, CDR2 SVGAGI. Trimming cost V 10 bases and J 4 bases, with 17 bases left between them. The CDR3 bases are TGTGCCACCGGTTCCGGGGTCCCAAATCAGCCCCAGCATTTT. Protein sequence: CATGSGVPNQPQHF.

The DNA for the CDR3 is TGTGCCAGCAGTTCAGGATCGGATTCACCCCTCCACTTT. This sequence encodes CASSSGSDSPLHF. The genes are TRBV12-3 or TRBV12-4 and TRBJ1-6, with D unclear. V was trimmed by 4 bases and J by 8 bases, leaving 9 bases between them. This CDR3 has 13 residues.

This clonotype occurred many times. This chain joins TRBV7-6 and TRBJ2-3; the match to TRBD2 covers 10 bases. Germline V lookup: CDR1 SGHVS, CDR2 FNYEAQ. V was clipped by 0 bases and J by 0 bases; unmatched bases: 12. The length of the CDR3 is 20 residues. CDR3 sequence reads: CASSLASGSGRAVSTDTQYF. For the CDR3, the DNA is TGTGCCAGCAGCTTAGCGTCCGGGAGCGGGAGGGCCGTCAGCACAGATACGCAGTATTTT.

This clonotype was counted at least ten times. J is TRBJ2-6 and V is TRBV7-2, with 7 bases matching TRBD1. The V and J ends lost 6 bases and 4 bases, in that order; junction bases with no gene match: 18. This CDR3 spans 19 amino acids. In germline, CDR1 is SGHTA, CDR2 FQGNSA. CDR3 loop: CASSPIRTGALRGANVLTF. Written as DNA, the CDR3 is TGTGCCAGCAGTCCAATAAGGACAGGCGCATTGAGGGGGGCCAACGTCCTGACTTTC. Combining the CDR3 with reference TRBV7-2 and TRBJ2-6 gives the whole variable domain GAGVSQSPSNKVTEKGKDVELRCDPISGHTALYWYRQSLGQGLEFLIYFQGNSAPDKSGLPSDRFSAERTGGSVSTLTIQRTQQEDSAVYLCASSPIRTGALRGANVLTFGAGSRLTVL.

V gene TRBV29-1 combines with J gene TRBJ2-7, with 11 bases matching TRBD2. The CDR3 totals 13 residues. With V trimmed by 6 bases and J by 7 bases, 8 bases remained unmatched. CDR1 and CDR2 from the germline V gene are SQVTM and ANQGSEA. CDR3 sequence (DNA): TGCAGCGTGATACTAGCGGGAGCAGGGGAGCAGTACTTC. As protein: CSVILAGAGEQYF.

The chain employs TRBV5-5 and TRBJ1-1; D is ambiguous. Germline loops: CDR1 SGHKS, CDR2 YYEKEE (reference sequence). The V end lost 0 bases, the J end lost 5 bases, and 14 bases lay between the germline ends. The length of the CDR3 is 15 residues. For the CDR3, the DNA is TGTGCCAGCAGCTTGGCCGAGGGCGCCGTGACTGAAGCTTTCTTT. It yields the protein CASSLAEGAVTEAFF.

Written as DNA, the CDR3 is TGTGCCAGCAGCTCGGATGGGGGGACTAGCGGAATTGGAAAATACGAGCAGTACTTC. The encoded protein is CASSSDGGTSGIGKYEQYF. The chain has TRBV5-4 and TRBJ2-7; 11 bases map to TRBD2. The CDR3 is 19 amino acids. Germline V CDR1 and CDR2: SGHNT, YYREEE (reference sequence). The V and J ends lost 3 bases and 4 bases, in that order; junction bases with no gene match: 18.

The rearrangement joins TRBV20-1 to TRBJ2-1; D is perhaps TRBD2 (5 bases). CDR3 length equals 12 residues. V lost 3 bases to trimming and J lost 7 bases, with 10 bases between them. Germline CDR1 is DFQATT and CDR2 is SNEGSKA (reference sequence). CDR3 region: CSASGVVNEQFF. Here the CDR3 DNA reads TGCAGTGCTAGCGGGGTGGTTAATGAGCAGTTCTTC.

V is TRBV7-2 and J is TRBJ1-6; possible D gene TRBD1, 5 bases. Germline lookup yields CDR1 SGHTA and CDR2 FQGNSA. This CDR3 is built from 13 residues. V lost 4 bases and J 6 bases, leaving 7 bases between the germline ends. This CDR3 is CASSSDSNSPLHF. As DNA, the CDR3 is TGTGCCAGCAGCTCAGACAGTAATTCACCCCTCCACTTT.

This chain connects TRBV12-3 or TRBV12-4 to TRBJ2-1, with a tentative D call TRBD2 (5 bases). This CDR3 comprises 13 residues. V was trimmed by 2 bases and J by 8 bases, leaving 10 bases between them. The CDR3: CASSLRGIDEQFF. CDR3 nucleotide sequence: TGTGCCAGCAGTTTACGGGGTATCGATGAGCAGTTCTTC.